A selection of T cell receptor beta chains follows, all from one sample in a study of T cell responses to AZD1222 COVID-19 vaccine. Profiled with immunoSEQ multiplex PCR; TCRdb holds only in-frame clones, not every one. This repertoire shows approximately 190,000 clones, over 80% found once; its top ten account for about 3%. The sample consisted of peripheral blood, taken on day 0 of MenACWY control vaccination. The receptor set was obtained from an adult in good health. The CDR3 runs from the conserved cysteine through the conserved F or W. A D gene is named only where the DNA matches it firmly. Clone size appears in some rows only: once, few, many, or a class for an expanded clone.

j_gene,abundance,v_gene,d_gene,CDR3aa,CDR3nt
TRBJ2-5,NA,TRBV7-2,NA,CASSLRQPKETQYF,TGTGCCAGCAGCTTACGGCAGCCAAAAGAGACCCAGTACTTC
TRBJ2-5,NA,TRBV28,TRBD2,CASQERDGETQYF,TGTGCCAGCCAGGAGCGGGACGGAGAGACCCAGTACTTC
TRBJ1-2,NA,TRBV28,TRBD1,CASSSAGQEAFGYTF,TGTGCCAGCAGTTCAGCGGGACAGGAGGCCTTCGGCTACACCTTC
TRBJ2-5,once,TRBV7-9,NA,CASSPRGVETQYF,TGTGCCAGCAGCCCTCGGGGCGTAGAGACCCAGTACTTC
TRBJ1-5,NA,TRBV6-1,NA,CASSGSSYSNQPQHF,TGTGCCAGCAGTGGGTCTTCTTATAGCAATCAGCCCCAGCATTTT
TRBJ2-1,NA,TRBV9,NA,CASSVANEQFF,TGTGCCAGCAGCGTGGCCAATGAGCAGTTCTTC
TRBJ1-2,NA,TRBV3-1/TRBV3-2,NA,CASSQEAANYGYTF,TGTGCCAGCAGCCAAGAAGCAGCTAACTATGGCTACACCTTC
TRBJ2-7,NA,TRBV11-3,TRBD2,CASSLDQKAVAGGPREQYF,TGTGCCAGCAGCTTAGATCAAAAGGCGGTAGCGGGAGGGCCCCGCGAGCAGTACTTC
TRBJ1-2,NA,TRBV6-1,TRBD1,CASSEPQGAGSTF,TGTGCCAGCAGTGAACCTCAGGGGGCGGGTTCCACCTTC
TRBJ1-1,NA,TRBV28,NA,CASSLEDQKTPEAFF,TGTGCCAGCAGTTTAGAGGACCAAAAGACACCTGAAGCTTTCTTT